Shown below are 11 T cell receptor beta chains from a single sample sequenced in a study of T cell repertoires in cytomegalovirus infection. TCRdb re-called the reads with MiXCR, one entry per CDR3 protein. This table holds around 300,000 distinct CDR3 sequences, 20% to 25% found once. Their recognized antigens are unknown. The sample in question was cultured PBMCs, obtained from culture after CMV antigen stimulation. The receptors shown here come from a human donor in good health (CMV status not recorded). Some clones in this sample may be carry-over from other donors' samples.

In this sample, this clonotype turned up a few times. The CDR3, as DNA: TGTGCCAGCAGTCCCCCCACGGACAGAGAGGACAATGAGCAGTTCTTC. This translates into CASSPPTDREDNEQFF. This chain connects TRBV12-3 or TRBV12-4 to TRBJ2-1; perhaps TRBD1 as D (6 bases). This CDR3 region has 16 residues. The V end was cut by 5 bases, the J end by 5 bases, with 19 bases between.

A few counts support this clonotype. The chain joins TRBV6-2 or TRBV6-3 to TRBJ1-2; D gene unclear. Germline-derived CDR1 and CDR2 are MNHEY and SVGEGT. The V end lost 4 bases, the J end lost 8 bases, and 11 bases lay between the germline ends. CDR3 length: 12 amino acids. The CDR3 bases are TGTGCCAGCAGTTTAGGACTGTGGGGCTACACCTTC. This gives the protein CASSLGLWGYTF.

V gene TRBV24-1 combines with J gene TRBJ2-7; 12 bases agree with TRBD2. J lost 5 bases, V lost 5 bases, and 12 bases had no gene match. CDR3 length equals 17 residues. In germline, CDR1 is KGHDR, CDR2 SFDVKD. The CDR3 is CATSGGTSGREGNEQYF. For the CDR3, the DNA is TGTGCCACCAGTGGTGGGACTAGCGGGCGTGAAGGAAACGAGCAGTACTTC.

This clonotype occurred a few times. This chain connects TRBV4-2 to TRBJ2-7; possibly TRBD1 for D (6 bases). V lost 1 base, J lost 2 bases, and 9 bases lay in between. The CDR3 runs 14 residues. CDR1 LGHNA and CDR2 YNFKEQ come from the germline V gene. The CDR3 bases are TGTGCCAGCAGCCAAGGACAGGCGGCCTACGAGCAGTACTTC. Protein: CASSQGQAAYEQYF.

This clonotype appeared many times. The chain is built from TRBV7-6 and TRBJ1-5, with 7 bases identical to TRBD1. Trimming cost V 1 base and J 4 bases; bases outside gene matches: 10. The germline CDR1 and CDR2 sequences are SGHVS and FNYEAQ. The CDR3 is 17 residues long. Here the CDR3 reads CASSLGAGGQLNQPQHF. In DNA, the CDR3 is TGTGCCAGCAGCTTAGGAGCTGGGGGACAGCTAAATCAGCCCCAGCATTTT.

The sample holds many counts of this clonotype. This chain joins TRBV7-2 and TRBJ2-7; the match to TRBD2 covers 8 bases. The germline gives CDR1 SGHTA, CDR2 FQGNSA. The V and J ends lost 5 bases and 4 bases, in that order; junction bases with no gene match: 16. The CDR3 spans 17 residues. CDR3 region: CASSLGGSGSSSYEQYV. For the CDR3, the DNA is TGTGCCAGCAGCCTAGGGGGGAGCGGGAGTTCCTCTTACGAGCAGTACGTC.

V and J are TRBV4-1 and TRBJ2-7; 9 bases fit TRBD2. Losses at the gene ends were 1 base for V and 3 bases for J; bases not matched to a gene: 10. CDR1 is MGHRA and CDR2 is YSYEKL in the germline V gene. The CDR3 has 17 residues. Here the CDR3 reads CASSQGRLAGPDYEQYF. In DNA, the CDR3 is TGCGCCAGCAGCCAAGGTCGTCTAGCGGGGCCCGACTACGAGCAGTACTTC.

The CDR3 spells CASSEYPRGAGTGELFF. The CDR3 DNA sequence: TGTGCCAGCAGTGAATACCCTCGCGGAGCTGGCACCGGGGAGCTGTTTTTT. V gene TRBV25-1 combines with J gene TRBJ2-2; no firm D call. In germline, CDR1 is MGHDK, CDR2 SYGVNS. Trimming left V 0 bases short and J 4 bases short, with 15 bases between. The CDR3 length is 17 residues.

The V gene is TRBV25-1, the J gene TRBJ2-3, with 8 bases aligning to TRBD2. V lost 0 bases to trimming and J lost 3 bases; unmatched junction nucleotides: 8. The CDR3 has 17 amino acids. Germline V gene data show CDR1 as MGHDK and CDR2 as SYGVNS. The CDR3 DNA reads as TGTGCCAGCAGTGAATATCTCGGGGGGGCAGTGACAGATACGCAGTATTTT. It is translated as CASSEYLGGAVTDTQYF.

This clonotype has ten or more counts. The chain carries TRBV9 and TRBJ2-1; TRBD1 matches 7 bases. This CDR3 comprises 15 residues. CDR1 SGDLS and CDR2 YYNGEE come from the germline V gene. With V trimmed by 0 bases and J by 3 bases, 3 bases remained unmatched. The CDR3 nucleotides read TGTGCCAGCAGCGTAGATGGGACAGACTACAATGAGCAGTTCTTC. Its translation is CASSVDGTDYNEQFF.

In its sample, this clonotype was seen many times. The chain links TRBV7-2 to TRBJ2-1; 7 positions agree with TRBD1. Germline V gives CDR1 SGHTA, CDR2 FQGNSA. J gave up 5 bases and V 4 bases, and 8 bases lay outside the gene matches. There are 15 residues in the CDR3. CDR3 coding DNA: TGTGCCAGCAGCTACCGACAGGGAAAACACAATGAGCAGTTCTTC. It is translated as CASSYRQGKHNEQFF.